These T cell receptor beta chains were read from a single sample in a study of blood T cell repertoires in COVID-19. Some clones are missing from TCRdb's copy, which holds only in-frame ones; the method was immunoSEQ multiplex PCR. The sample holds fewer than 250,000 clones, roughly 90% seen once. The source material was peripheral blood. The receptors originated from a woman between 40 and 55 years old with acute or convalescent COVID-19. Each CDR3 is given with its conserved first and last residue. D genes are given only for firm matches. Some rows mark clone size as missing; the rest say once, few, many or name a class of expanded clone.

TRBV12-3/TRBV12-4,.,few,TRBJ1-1,CASSYRMNTEAFF,TGTGCCAGCAGTTACAGGATGAACACTGAAGCTTTCTTT
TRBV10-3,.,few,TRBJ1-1,CAISDGARTEAFF,TGTGCCATCAGTGATGGGGCGCGGACTGAAGCTTTCTTT
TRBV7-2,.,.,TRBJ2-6,CASRNGASGANVLTF,TGTGCCAGCAGGAACGGAGCCTCTGGGGCCAACGTCCTGACTTTC
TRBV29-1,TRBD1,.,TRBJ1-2,CSVERDRNYGYTF,TGCAGCGTTGAAAGGGACAGGAACTATGGCTACACCTTC
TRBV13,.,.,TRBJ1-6,CASSLEAGNSPLHF,TGTGCCAGCAGCTTAGAGGCAGGGAATTCACCCCTCCACTTT
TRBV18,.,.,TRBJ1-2,CASSPGEGHYYGYTF,TGTGCCAGCTCACCAGGAGAAGGACACTACTATGGCTACACCTTC
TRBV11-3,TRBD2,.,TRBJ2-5,CASSLRLAGGKETQYF,TGTGCCAGCAGCTTAAGACTAGCGGGGGGGAAAGAGACCCAGTACTTC
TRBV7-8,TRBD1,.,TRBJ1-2,CASSLGTGQGYTF,TGTGCCAGCAGCTTGGGGACAGGGCAAGGCTACACCTTC
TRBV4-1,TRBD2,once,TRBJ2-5,CASSQAGLEETQYF,TGCGCCAGCAGCCAGGCAGGACTAGAAGAGACCCAGTACTTC
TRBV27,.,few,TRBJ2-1,CASSFRGDEQFF,TGTGCCAGCAGTTTTCGAGGCGATGAGCAGTTCTTC
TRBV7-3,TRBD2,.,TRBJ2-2,CASSLHPRRLASTGELFF,TGTGCCAGCAGCTTACACCCGAGGAGACTAGCGAGTACCGGGGAGCTGTTTTTT
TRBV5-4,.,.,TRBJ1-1,CASSYLGGEAFF,TGTGCCAGCAGCTATCTGGGGGGTGAAGCTTTCTTT
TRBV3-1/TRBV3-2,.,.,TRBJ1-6,CASSQEQKINSPLHF,TGTGCCAGCAGCCAAGAACAGAAAATTAATTCACCCCTCCACTTT
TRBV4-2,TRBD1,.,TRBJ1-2,CASSHRGTGYGYTF,TGTGCCAGCAGCCACCGAGGGACAGGCTATGGCTACACCTTC
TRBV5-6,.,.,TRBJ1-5,CASSALLEGSNQPQHF,TGTGCCAGCAGCGCCTTACTGGAGGGGAGCAATCAGCCCCAGCATTTT
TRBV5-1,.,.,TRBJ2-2,CASSLLGPSNTGELFF,TGCGCCAGCAGCTTGCTAGGCCCAAGCAACACCGGGGAGCTGTTTTTT